Listed below are T cell receptor beta chains from one sample, sequenced in a study of control samples from healthy donors and cancer patients. Measured with immunoSEQ multiplex PCR; TCRdb has only the in-frame clones, and not every one. The repertoire holds about 94,000 clones, with roughly nine tenths as singletons. The specimen was blood. The receptor source for this set is a woman younger than 30 in good health. The conserved cysteine and the conserved F or W are not part of the CDR3 here. D genes are given only for firm matches.

>.|TRBJ2-7|TRBV5-5
ASSSTGSRDKQY
>.|TRBJ1-6|TRBV12-3/TRBV12-4
ASSEGNSPLH
>.|TRBJ1-2|TRBV19
ASSMGRGNYGYT
>.|TRBJ2-2|TRBV2
ASRVTGELF
>TRBD1|TRBJ1-1|TRBV7-6
ASSQDRGMSEAF
>TRBD1|TRBJ1-2|TRBV4-2
ASSLNPGTGNDNYGYT
>TRBD1|TRBJ1-1|TRBV4-1
ASSQDAGGYTEAF
>.|TRBJ2-3|TRBV19
ASSIRTGSTDTQY
>.|TRBJ2-1|TRBV4-1
ASSQDDAASPMVSDNEQF
>TRBD1|TRBJ2-7|TRBV5-4
ASSFTGGISYEQY
>.|TRBJ1-1|TRBV5-1
ASSLTSQGWNTEAF
>TRBD2|TRBJ2-1|TRBV2
ASSEERGGNNEQF
>.|TRBJ1-2|TRBV3-1/TRBV3-2
ASSPSTGPYNRGYT
>.|TRBJ1-5|TRBV6-6
ASSYPRGFNQPQH
>TRBD2|TRBJ2-7|TRBV12-3/TRBV12-4
ASRSGGAYEQY
>TRBD1|TRBJ2-2|TRBV5-1
ASSRDRENTGELF
>TRBD2|TRBJ2-5|TRBV3-1/TRBV3-2
ASSHTGEGETQY
>TRBD2|TRBJ2-1|TRBV2
ASSRGLAGGSTYNEQF
>.|TRBJ2-7|TRBV10-3
AIRDGPHEQY
>.|TRBJ2-7|TRBV6-5
ASILGGTEYEQY
>.|TRBJ1-1|TRBV6-1
ASSEGDKNTEAF
>.|TRBJ1-2|TRBV18
ASSPPRGHPSHGYT
>.|TRBJ1-2|TRBV7-2
ASSLRDPGDYGYT
>.|TRBJ1-1|TRBV2
ASSVLRTEAF
>.|TRBJ2-5|TRBV10-2
ASSAEGETQY
>TRBD1|TRBJ1-1|TRBV7-8
ASSLGQGFEAF
>.|TRBJ1-1|TRBV7-2
ASSEALQGWEGTEAF
>.|TRBJ1-2|TRBV5-1
ASSSDSSSGYT
>.|TRBJ1-6|TRBV9
ASSPQDGHNSPLH
>.|TRBJ2-7|TRBV3-1/TRBV3-2
ASSQRYEQY
>.|TRBJ2-5|TRBV6-6
ASSYSLADQETQY
>.|TRBJ2-3|TRBV7-3
ASSLTPSSGSSTDTQY
>.|TRBJ2-3|TRBV2
ASSLGEGTHTQY
>TRBD1|TRBJ1-6|TRBV13
ASSSHPDRGYNSPLH
>.|TRBJ1-1|TRBV6-1
ASSETTEAF
>.|TRBJ1-6|TRBV6-1
ASSASRGAFYNSPLH
>.|TRBJ1-1|TRBV13
ASSPTGGLNTEAF
>TRBD1|TRBJ1-5|TRBV19
ASSTLYRGQPQH
>.|TRBJ2-1|TRBV5-1
ASSSGGARYNEQF
>TRBD1|TRBJ2-3|TRBV14
ASSQDLGTGGTDTQY
>TRBD2|TRBJ2-1|TRBV19
ASSVSSGGSSLPLNEQF
>TRBD1|TRBJ1-3|TRBV2
ASSERDRGSGNTIY